A single sample gave rise to the 27 T cell receptor beta chains below, sequenced in a study of blood T cell repertoires in COVID-19. The protocol was immunoSEQ multiplex PCR, while the TCRdb copy is restricted to in-frame clones and leaves out a portion. The repertoire has hundreds of thousands of clones, approximately 90% of them found once; the top ten carry over 2%. Input material: PBMCs or T cells enriched from blood (not recorded which). These receptors came from a woman aged 55-75 years in a cohort exposed to, infected with or recovered from COVID-19 (not recorded which).

The V and J genes are TRBV6-2 or TRBV6-3 and TRBJ1-5; 9 nucleotides align to TRBD1. The CDR3 totals 16 residues. V shed 4 bases and J 2 bases; nucleotides not matched to a gene: 6. CDR1 MNHEY and CDR2 SVGEGT come from the germline V gene. This CDR3 is CASSSSDRGGNQPQHF. In nucleotides, the CDR3 is TGTGCCAGCAGTTCCTCGGACAGGGGAGGCAATCAGCCCCAGCATTTT.

This chain joins TRBV19 and TRBJ1-5, with TRBD1 matching over 11 bases. This CDR3 region has 15 residues. V was clipped by 6 bases and J by 6 bases; unmatched bases: 7. Germline CDR1 is LNHDA and CDR2 is SQIVND (reference sequence). The CDR3 sequence is CASRTGTGGTQPQHF. The CDR3 DNA sequence: TGTGCCAGTAGAACCGGGACAGGGGGAACTCAGCCCCAGCATTTT.

The J gene is TRBJ2-7, the V gene TRBV3-1 (or the pseudogene TRBV3-2); 7 bases line up with TRBD2. The CDR3 extends over 15 amino acids. CDR1 and CDR2 (germline): LGHDT, YNNKEL (reference sequence). V was pared by 0 bases and J by 4 bases, with 6 bases of the junction left unmatched. CDR3 in amino acids: CASSQDPGLLYEQYF. DNA of the CDR3: TGTGCCAGCAGCCAAGACCCGGGACTACTTTACGAGCAGTACTTC.

CDR3 amino acids: CASSQGGLVGVQETQYF. DNA for the CDR3: TGTGCCAGCAGCCAAGGGGGACTAGTAGGGGTCCAAGAGACCCAGTACTTC. This sequence joins TRBV3-1 (or the pseudogene TRBV3-2) and TRBJ2-5, with 8 bases identical to TRBD2. The CDR3 runs 17 residues. With 1 base clipped from V and 1 base from J, the junction kept 8 bases outside the gene matches. Germline V gives CDR1 LGHDT, CDR2 YNNKEL (reference sequence).

The rearrangement uses TRBV21-1 and TRBJ2-3; the table's D call TRBD2 went unverified against the DNA. TRBV21-1 is a recognized pseudogene. The CDR3 runs 14 residues. CDR3 region: CASSSSGLSDTQYF. The CDR3 DNA reads as TGTGCCAGCAGCTCTAGCGGCCTCTCGGATACGCAGTATTTT.

V usage is TRBV27 and J usage is TRBJ2-1, with D possibly matching TRBD1 (5 bases). V lost 5 bases and J 4 bases, leaving 24 bases between the germline ends. CDR1 is MNHEY and CDR2 is SMNVEV in the germline V gene (reference sequence). This CDR3 comprises 18 residues. CDR3 loop: CASSPRDWATPWYNEQFF. The CDR3 DNA sequence: TGTGCCAGCAGTCCCAGGGATTGGGCTACTCCGTGGTACAATGAGCAGTTCTTC.

This chain joins TRBV28 and TRBJ2-5; 8 bases match TRBD2. J was trimmed by 5 bases and V by 10 bases; bases with no gene match: 15. This CDR3 comprises 15 residues. Germline loops: CDR1 MDHEN, CDR2 SYDVKM. The CDR3 loop reads CATRSPAGAGETQYF. In DNA form, the CDR3 reads TGTGCCACCCGATCTCCAGCGGGAGCAGGGGAGACCCAGTACTTC.

The rearrangement links TRBV5-1 to TRBJ2-3, with TRBD2 identical over 9 bases. The germline CDR1 and CDR2 sequences are SGHRS and YFSETQ. The CDR3 loop spans 18 amino acids. With 0 bases clipped from V and 3 bases from J, the junction kept 11 bases outside the gene matches. The CDR3 is CASSLDVAGGDRTDTQYF. CDR3 DNA: TGCGCCAGCAGCTTGGACGTGGCGGGAGGGGATCGGACAGATACGCAGTATTTT.

This CDR3 reads CASSQTSGDNTGELFF. The CDR3 DNA reads TGTGCCAGCAGCCAAACTAGCGGGGATAACACCGGGGAGCTGTTTTTT. This chain uses TRBV3-1 (or the pseudogene TRBV3-2) with TRBJ2-2, with TRBD2 identical over 10 bases. CDR3 length equals 16 residues. Germline trimming cut 2 bases from V and 2 bases from J; bases unmatched to any gene: 2. In germline, CDR1 is LGHDT, CDR2 YNNKEL (reference sequence).

This sequence joins TRBV5-4 and TRBJ1-4; the D gene is possibly TRBD1 (5 bases). The CDR3 totals 16 residues. The V gene lost 3 bases and the J gene lost 3 bases, with 15 bases spanning the gap. Germline loops: CDR1 SGHNT, CDR2 YYREEE (reference sequence). CDR3 residues: CASSWYSGAANEKLFF. CDR3 DNA sequence: TGTGCCAGCAGCTGGTACTCTGGGGCGGCTAATGAAAAACTGTTTTTT. Using reference TRBV5-4 and TRBJ1-4 for the parts outside the CDR3, the full variable domain is ETGVTQSPTHLIKTRGQQVTLRCSSQSGHNTVSWYQQALGQGPQFIFQYYREEENGRGNFPPRFSGLQFPNYSSELNVNALELDDSALYLCASSWYSGAANEKLFFGSGTQLSVL.

The chain employs TRBV7-8 and TRBJ2-3; D call uncertain. In germline, CDR1 is SGHVS, CDR2 FQNEAQ. Between the trimmed V and J ends, which lost 6 bases and 5 bases, there was a span of 6 bases. This CDR3 comprises 11 residues. In DNA form, the CDR3 reads TGTGCCAGCAGTGATAGAGATACGCAGTATTTT. Encoded protein: CASSDRDTQYF.

Here the CDR3 reads CASSSPGQGAREQYF. The CDR3 nucleotides are TGTGCCAGCAGCTCCCCGGGACAGGGGGCGAGGGAGCAGTACTTC. The V and J genes are TRBV11-2 and TRBJ2-7; 12 nucleotides agree with TRBD1. V lost 4 bases to trimming and J lost 7 bases; unmatched junction nucleotides: 8. CDR1 is SGHAT, CDR2 FQNNGV, per germline. The CDR3 totals 15 residues.

The chain has TRBV7-9 and TRBJ2-2; TRBD2 matches 10 bases. The V gene's germline CDR1 is SEHNR and CDR2 FQNEAQ (reference sequence). This CDR3 has 15 amino acids. Unmatched junction bases numbered 4, after V lost 7 bases and J lost 2 bases. CDR3 nucleotide sequence: TGTGCCAGCACCAAGCGGGGGGGAAACACCGGGGAGCTGTTTTTT. It codes for CASTKRGGNTGELFF.

The chain employs TRBV4-3 and TRBJ1-5, with D possibly being TRBD1 (5 bases). CDR3 length: 14 amino acids. V lost 0 bases and J lost 5, with 8 bases in between. CDR1 is LGHNA and CDR2 is YSLEER in the germline V gene. The CDR3 DNA reads TGCGCCAGCAGCCAAGACAGGGAATATCAGCCCCAGCATTTT. Translated, it gives CASSQDREYQPQHF.

This chain joins TRBV7-8 and TRBJ2-5; 7 bases fit TRBD1. The germline CDR1 and CDR2 sequences are SGHVS and FQNEAQ. The CDR3 is 14 residues long. The V gene end was trimmed by 4 bases and the J gene end by 6 bases; junction bases not matched to a gene: 8. The CDR3 region has the DNA TGTGCCAGCAGCTCGACAGGGACGAAAAAGACCCAGTACTTC. As protein: CASSSTGTKKTQYF.

The chain uses TRBV3-1 (or the pseudogene TRBV3-2) and TRBJ2-5; D uncertain. Per germline, CDR1 LGHDT and CDR2 YNNKEL (reference sequence). V was shortened by 1 base and J by 6 bases, with 12 bases between the two germline ends. The CDR3 spans 14 residues. The CDR3 reads CASSQGSLLKTQYF. Written as DNA, the CDR3 is TGTGCCAGCAGCCAAGGATCTCTCCTAAAGACCCAGTACTTC.

The V and J genes are TRBV4-1 and TRBJ2-1; 10 bases are shared with TRBD2. Germline lookup yields CDR1 MGHRA and CDR2 YSYEKL. J gave up 12 bases and V 4 bases, and 18 bases lay outside the gene matches. The CDR3 is made up of 17 amino acids. The CDR3, as DNA: TGCGCCAGCAGCCGAGACACCGATACTAGCGGGGCCTATCGGCAGTTCTTC. This gives the protein CASSRDTDTSGAYRQFF.

This clone has a count of ten or more. The chain joins TRBV19 to TRBJ1-5; weak D call: TRBD1 (6 bases). The CDR3 is made up of 16 amino acids. Germline CDR1 reads LNHDA; CDR2 reads SQIVND (reference sequence). Deletions cut 10 bases from V and 0 bases from J, with 19 bases between. Written as DNA, the CDR3 is TGTGCCACTATGCGAGGGGGGGATTTTAGCAATCAGCCCCAGCATTTT. Translating gives CATMRGGDFSNQPQHF.

This clone has more than one count but fewer than ten. The chain couples TRBV10-3 to TRBJ2-2; D gene ambiguous. Trimming removed 6 bases from V and 4 bases from J, with 6 bases in between. The CDR3 has 12 amino acids. The germline CDR1 and CDR2 sequences are ENHRY and SYGVKD. CDR3 sequence: CAISSGTGELFF. As DNA, the CDR3 is TGTGCCATCAGCTCAGGCACCGGGGAGCTGTTTTTT.

The chain couples TRBV24-1 to TRBJ2-5; a possible D gene is TRBD2 (7 bases). The CDR3 length is 15 residues. Germline CDR1 is KGHDR and CDR2 is SFDVKD. Between the trimmed V and J ends, which lost 3 bases and 5 bases, there was a span of 15 bases. The CDR3 loop is CATSDKEQGGETQYF. CDR3 DNA: TGTGCCACCAGTGATAAGGAACAGGGAGGGGAGACCCAGTACTTC.

This clone was observed a handful of times. This chain links TRBV6-5 with TRBJ1-4; D unresolved. CDR3 length: 15 amino acids. The germline CDR1 and CDR2 sequences are MNHEY and SVGAGI. V was trimmed by 0 bases and J by 2 bases, leaving 7 bases between them. The CDR3 coding sequence is TGTGCCAGCAGTTACTCGTCCCGGACTAATGAAAAACTGTTTTTT. Amino acids: CASSYSSRTNEKLFF.

DNA of the CDR3: TGTGCCAGCAGTTTACAGGGGGGCAATCAGCCCCAGCATTTT. Translation gives CASSLQGGNQPQHF. This chain uses TRBV27 with TRBJ1-5; 7 bases fit TRBD1. The CDR3 consists of 14 residues. Germline V gene lookup returns CDR1 MNHEY and CDR2 SMNVEV (reference sequence). Trimming took 2 bases from V and 2 from J; bases not matched to a gene: 0.

The chain combines TRBV15 with TRBJ2-6, with TRBD1 matching 9 bases. The V segment lost 0 bases and the J segment 2 bases; nucleotides outside the gene matches: 8. Germline V gene data show CDR1 as LNHNV and CDR2 as YYDKDF (reference sequence). This CDR3 is built from 19 residues. The CDR3 DNA reads TGTGCCACCAGCAGAGAATCCGGGACAGGGACTACTGGGGCCAACGTCCTGACTTTC. This encodes CATSRESGTGTTGANVLTF.

V and J are TRBV18 and TRBJ1-5, with D unresolved. This CDR3 has 14 amino acids. The germline V and J ends were trimmed by 2 bases and 6 bases, with 11 bases remaining between them. In germline, CDR1 is KGHSH, CDR2 LQKENI. CDR3 residues: CASSPVITGQPQHF. The CDR3 nucleotides are TGTGCCAGCTCACCAGTGATTACTGGTCAGCCCCAGCATTTT.

V gene TRBV5-1 combines with J gene TRBJ1-5, with D tentatively TRBD1 (6 bases). Germline lookup yields CDR1 SGHRS and CDR2 YFSETQ. There are 14 residues in the CDR3. Trimming shortened V by 1 base and J by 5 bases, and 10 bases separated the two germline ends. CDR3 DNA sequence: TGCGCCAGCAGCTTGATGCCAGGGGATCAGCCCCAGCATTTT. Amino acid sequence: CASSLMPGDQPQHF.

V is TRBV24-1 and J is TRBJ2-6, with D perhaps TRBD1 (6 bases). CDR3 length: 16 amino acids. V was cut by 2 bases and J by 2 bases, with 9 bases left in between. The germline V gene encodes CDR1 KGHDR and CDR2 SFDVKD. The CDR3 DNA reads TGTGCCACCAGTGATTCTGACAGGCCTGGGGCCAACGTCCTGACTTTC. Translation: CATSDSDRPGANVLTF.

The CDR3 reads CASSRTGTGSNTEAFF. Here the CDR3 DNA reads TGTGCCAGCAGCCGAACCGGGACAGGGTCGAACACTGAAGCTTTCTTT. The rearrangement uses TRBV7-9 and TRBJ1-1; 9 bases align to TRBD1. Germline V gene data show CDR1 as SEHNR and CDR2 as FQNEAQ (reference sequence). The J segment lost 1 base and the V segment lost 5 bases, leaving 8 bases of the junction unmatched. The length of the CDR3 is 16 residues.